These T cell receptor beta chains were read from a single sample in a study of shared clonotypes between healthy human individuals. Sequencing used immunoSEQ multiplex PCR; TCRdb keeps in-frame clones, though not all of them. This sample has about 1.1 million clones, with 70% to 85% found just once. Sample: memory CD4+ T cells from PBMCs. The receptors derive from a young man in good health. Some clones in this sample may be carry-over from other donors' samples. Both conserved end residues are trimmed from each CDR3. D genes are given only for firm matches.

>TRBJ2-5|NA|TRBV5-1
ASRGGGETQY
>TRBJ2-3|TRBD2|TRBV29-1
SLEGLAGSTDTQY
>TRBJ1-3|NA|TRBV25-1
ASSDSGSWRNTIY
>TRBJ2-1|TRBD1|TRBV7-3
ASSRGTGVRDEQF
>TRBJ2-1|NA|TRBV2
ASRDGALEF
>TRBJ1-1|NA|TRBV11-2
ASSPGVGYNTEAF
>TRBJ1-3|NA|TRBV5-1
ASSLAGSGNTIY
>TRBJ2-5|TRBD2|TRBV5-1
ASSPGLAGKETQY
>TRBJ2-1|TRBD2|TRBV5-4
ASSIRLAGLNEQF
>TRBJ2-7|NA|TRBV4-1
ASSQGRGIGPYEQY
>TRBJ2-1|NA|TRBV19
ASSTRQAMGYNEQF
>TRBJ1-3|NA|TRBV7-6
ASSPGGGQPPGNTIY
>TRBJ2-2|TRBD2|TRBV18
ASSLDSGRSSVGELF
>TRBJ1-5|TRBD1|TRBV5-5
ASSSGQGGQPQH
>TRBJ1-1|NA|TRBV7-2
ASSFWQHTEAF
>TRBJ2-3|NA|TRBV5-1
ASSEQGADTQY
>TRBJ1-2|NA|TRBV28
ASSLLESSNYGYT
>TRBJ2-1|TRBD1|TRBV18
ASSRDRDRGSNEQF
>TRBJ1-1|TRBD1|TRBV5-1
ASRVLTGGTEAF
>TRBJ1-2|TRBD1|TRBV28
ASRRTGSVYGYT
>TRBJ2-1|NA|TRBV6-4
ASSVGLAGNEQF
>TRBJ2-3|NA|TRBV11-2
ASSSIAKSTDTQY